This T cell receptor (beta chain) appears in the sequencing data of a study of response to subunit inactivated influenza vaccine. V dropped 2 bases and J dropped 1 base, with 3 bases sitting between them. The length of the CDR3 is 13 residues. TCRdb called the RT-PCR reads again in MiXCR, with one record for every CDR3 protein. This sample has 800,000 or so distinct CDR3 sequences, with 21% found just once. This clonotype appeared many times. The rearrangement uses TRBV12-3 or TRBV12-4 and TRBJ1-5, with no clear D. Specimen: PBMCs from blood, collected roughly 5 days after vaccination. The source of this sequence is a man between 45 and 60 years old who received an inactivated influenza vaccine. CDR3 sequence reads: CASSLRSNQPQHF. The CDR3 DNA reads TGTGCCAGCAGTTTACGGAGCAATCAGCCCCAGCATTTT.